This TCR beta chain was captured in a study of cytomegalovirus exposure and HLA in healthy donors. This CDR3 has 14 amino acids. The germline V gene encodes CDR1 SGHAT and CDR2 FQNNGV. V lost 2 bases and J lost 3; bases outside the gene matches: 2. PCR was performed using 60 Vbeta and 13 Jbeta primers. Here immunoSEQ multiplex PCR was the method, and the copy in TCRdb shows in-frame clones only, minus some. The data show some 100,000 clones, about four fifths seen once. As concerns this clone: Its antigen is undetermined.

Overall study findings and caveats: Donor immune exposure was known only as CMV serostatus.

The receptor's source is a woman aged 40 to 50 in good health and CMV-seronegative. V and J are TRBV11-2 and TRBJ2-3; 7 bases agree with TRBD2. The sample taken for sequencing was PBMCs. The chain's CDR3 is CASSLLAVTDTQYF. The CDR3 region has the DNA TGTGCCAGCAGCTTACTAGCGGTGACAGATACGCAGTATTTT.